The present T cell receptor beta chain was sequenced within a study of T cell responses to AZD1222 COVID-19 vaccine. V lost 5 bases and J lost 11; bases outside the gene matches: 8. The CDR3 is 13 amino acids. CDR1 and CDR2 from the germline V gene are MGHDK and SYGVNS. Profiling relied on immunoSEQ multiplex PCR, and the TCRdb table lists in-frame clones only, not all of them. The table records 120,000 to 150,000 clones, about 86% of them present only once. J is TRBJ1-5 and V is TRBV25-1; TRBD1 matches 8 bases. The input for sequencing was peripheral blood, taken on day 0 of AZD1222 vaccination. The sequence was collected from an adult in good health. The CDR3 here is CASSRTGKEAQHF. Here the CDR3 DNA reads TGTGCCAGCAGTCGGACAGGGAAGGAGGCCCAGCATTTT. Combining the CDR3 with reference TRBV25-1 and TRBJ1-5 gives the whole variable domain EADIYQTPRYLVIGTGKKITLECSQTMGHDKMYWYQQDPGMELHLIHYSYGVNSTEKGDLSSESTVSRIRTEHFPLTLESARPSHTSQYLCASSRTGKEAQHFGDGTRLSIL.